This T cell receptor beta chain was sequenced in a study of T cells in Graves' hyperthyroidism and ophthalmopathy. For the diagnoses, clinical symptoms, serum thyroxine and TRAb, thyroid ultrasound and orbital computed tomography were used. The CDR3 regions of TCR beta were amplified from RNA transcripts. The primer set for the first-round RT-PCR of the TCR CDR3 was HTBI. Using its own MiXCR run on the multiplex PCR reads, TCRdb lists one record per CDR3 protein. Seen here are about 250,000 distinct CDR3 sequences, 13% to 15% observed once, and the top ten hold around 31%. The CDR3 contains 14 residues. Germline values: CDR1 ENHRY, CDR2 SYGVKD. The V and J ends lost 7 bases and 1 base, in that order; junction bases with no gene match: 3. This clonotype appeared many times.

Sequencing was carried out using blood. This clonotype was sampled from a woman aged 50 to 65 with Graves' hyperthyroidism that later progressed to Graves' ophthalmopathy. The chain has TRBV10-3 and TRBJ2-5, with 10 bases matching TRBD2. The CDR3 region is CAIKSGRAQETQYF. The CDR3 bases are TGTGCCATCAAGAGCGGGAGGGCCCAAGAGACCCAGTACTTC.